This T cell receptor beta chain emerged from a study of shared clonotypes between healthy human individuals (dated by TCRdb to 2019 to 2021). About the full investigation: Three men and a couple of women, aged 18 to 49 years, made up the cohort. For each donor, CD4 naive and CD4 memory were each given three plates, CD8 naive was given two plates, and CD8 memory was given one plate. To estimate repertoire size and how much clonotype sharing occurs between individuals, the study deeply sequenced the blood TCR repertoires of roughly 5 healthy adults. To increase sequencing depth and limit assay-specific biases, TCR repertoire library preparation and sequencing were carried out by different laboratories using diverse techniques. Each donor's leukapheresis produced roughly between roughly 0.9 and 8.9 billion PBMCs. The paper's findings and limits, for the study overall: Because the study included a small number of donors, the genetic and exposure-history diversity represented was limited. Sampling was restricted to blood, and TCR repertoires in tissue are likely to differ from TCR repertoires in blood. Pairwise subsampling indicated that sequencing depth was expected to affect the degree of clonotype sharing among donors. Naive subsets generally had larger estimated clonotype richness than memory subsets. When four donors were compared, the shared fraction of clonotypes was around 5.1% for naive CD4, 3% to 4% for naive CD8, roughly 2.3% for memory CD4, and 0.4% for memory CD8. Compared with non-shared clonotypes, the clonotypes found in all four sorted-subset donors had higher generation probabilities. Incomplete sequencing was indicated by rarefaction of sorted-subset datasets, despite the large sequencing depth.

Using the deep immunoSEQ assay, TCR CDR3 regions were amplified from genomic DNA by multiplex PCR. Extracted genomic DNA from each cell subset was spread evenly across all wells of several immunoSEQ 96-well plates, with each plate serving as a replicate. Each replicate PCR for sorted subsets received roughly 0.2 ug genomic DNA, equal to some 32,000 T cell genomes. Purified libraries were measured with a Qubit 3.0 fluorometer, size-checked on a Bioanalyzer 2100, and measured again with the KAPA Library Quantification kit. Each immunoSEQ 96-well plate was sequenced on its own single-read 150-cycle Illumina NextSeq 550 flow cell. Per the authors' processing: Because only junctional sequences without quality scores were contained in the immunoSEQ output, filtering matching that applied to full-length reads could not be performed. Sequences were annotated with PyIR, a Python wrapper for IgBLAST v1.9, and V/J genes and CDR3 were assigned using IMGT germline references. Reads with weak V/J assignments (E-value above 1e-6), missing CDR3, stop codons, out-of-frame junctions, or ambiguous translated residues were removed. A V3J clonotype was defined by an identical inferred V gene, J gene, and CDR3 amino acid sequence. The percentage overlap between two repertoires was calculated by dividing the number of shared unique clonotypes by the size of the smaller repertoire. Richness of each repertoire was evaluated using RTK rarefaction, the Chao1 estimator, and Recon v2.1 estimates of unobserved clonotypes. For all TCRbeta clonotypes obtained by the gDNA method from a handful of donors, generation probabilities were computed with OLGA. The source is immuneACCESS, and TCRdb retained only in-frame sequences with V and J called. Part of the clones is not carried over; for the studies checked, unresolved V genes explain less than half of this, and the remainder is unexplained. The DNA gave D and trimming, while V, J and clone size come from that table. For this sample there are around 300,000 clones; more than 75% appear just once. The top ten constitute roughly 15% of the sample.

Remarks on this clone: Its specific antigen is unknown. The input lacks base qualities; no much larger clone sits a single base away.

The donors were healthy, HIV-negative adults who had no recently reported acute infections or vaccinations. All donors were Caucasian adults living in Nashville, Tennessee, USA. CD8 memory samples combined magnetically selected CD45RO+ cells with CCR7-negative CD45RA+ effector memory (TemRA) cells. Blood was collected by leukapheresis, and PBMCs were isolated by Ficoll-Histopaque density gradient centrifugation and then cryopreserved in liquid nitrogen vapor phase. Analytical flow cytometry was used to check the purity and quantity of each magnetically sorted T cell population. From each sorted fraction, genomic DNA was isolated and quantified by UV absorbance on a Nanodrop 2000c. CDR1 and CDR2 (MDHEN, SYDVKM) derive from the germline V gene. The CDR3 holds 16 amino acids from the cysteine to the phenylalanine. Solely the CDR3 DNA is kept, with 48 bases framed from the first base. V was cut back by 7 bases and J by 3 bases, leaving a gap of 21 bases between them.

This TCR was recovered from a man in his late teens or twenties in good health. Material: memory CD8+ T cells sorted from blood. In the paper's terms, the cell subset or site label means: CD45RO+ cells pooled with CCR7-negative TemRA cells. The V and J segments used are TRBV28 and TRBJ1-2; the D gene cannot be resolved reliably. The DNA reads TGTGCCAGCACCCATCTCCGGGCCTTTCCCTACTATGGCTACACCTTC. Its coded protein is CASTHLRAFPYYGYTF.